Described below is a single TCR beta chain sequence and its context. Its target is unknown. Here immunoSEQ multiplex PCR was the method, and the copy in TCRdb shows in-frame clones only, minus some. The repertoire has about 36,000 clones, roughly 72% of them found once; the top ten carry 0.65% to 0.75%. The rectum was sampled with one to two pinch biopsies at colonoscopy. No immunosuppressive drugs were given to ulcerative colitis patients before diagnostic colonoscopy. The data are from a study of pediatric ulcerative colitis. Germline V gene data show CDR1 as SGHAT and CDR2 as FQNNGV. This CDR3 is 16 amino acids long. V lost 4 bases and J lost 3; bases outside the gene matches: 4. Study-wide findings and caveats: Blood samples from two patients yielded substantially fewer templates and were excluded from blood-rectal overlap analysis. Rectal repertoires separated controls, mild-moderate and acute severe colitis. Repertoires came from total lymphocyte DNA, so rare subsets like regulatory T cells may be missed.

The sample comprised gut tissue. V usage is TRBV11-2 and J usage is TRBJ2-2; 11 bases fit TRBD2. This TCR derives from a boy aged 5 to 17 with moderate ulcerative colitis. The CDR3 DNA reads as TGTGCCAGCAGCTCTCTAGCGGGAGGATACACCGGGGAGCTGTTTTTT. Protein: CASSSLAGGYTGELFF.